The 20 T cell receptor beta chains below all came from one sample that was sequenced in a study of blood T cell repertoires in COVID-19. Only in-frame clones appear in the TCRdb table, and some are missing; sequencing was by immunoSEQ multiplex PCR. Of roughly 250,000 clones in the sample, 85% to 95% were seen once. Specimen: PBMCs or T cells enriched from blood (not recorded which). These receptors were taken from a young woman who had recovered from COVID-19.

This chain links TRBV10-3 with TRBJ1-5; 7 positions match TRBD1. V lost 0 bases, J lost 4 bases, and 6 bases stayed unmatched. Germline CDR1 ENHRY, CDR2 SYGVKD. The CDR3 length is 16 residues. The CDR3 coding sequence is TGTGCCATCAGTGAGTCGGAGGTACAGGGGAATCAGCCCCAGCATTTT. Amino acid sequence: CAISESEVQGNQPQHF.

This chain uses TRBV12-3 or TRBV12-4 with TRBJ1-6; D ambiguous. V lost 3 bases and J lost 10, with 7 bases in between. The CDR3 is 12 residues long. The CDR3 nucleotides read TGTGCCAGCAGTTTGGAGAGGTCACCCCTCCACTTT. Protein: CASSLERSPLHF.

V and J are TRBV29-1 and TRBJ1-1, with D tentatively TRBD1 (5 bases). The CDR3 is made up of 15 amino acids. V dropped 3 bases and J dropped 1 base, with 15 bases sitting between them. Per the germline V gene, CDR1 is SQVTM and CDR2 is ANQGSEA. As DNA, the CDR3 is TGCAGCGTTGAGGGTAGACAGAATCAGAACACTGAAGCTTTCTTT. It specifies CSVEGRQNQNTEAFF.

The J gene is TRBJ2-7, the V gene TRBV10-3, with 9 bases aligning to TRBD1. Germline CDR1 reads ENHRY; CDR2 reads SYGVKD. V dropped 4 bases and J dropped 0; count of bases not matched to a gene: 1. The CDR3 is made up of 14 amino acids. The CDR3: CAISGTGASYEQYF. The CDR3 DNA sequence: TGTGCCATCAGTGGGACAGGGGCCTCCTACGAGCAGTACTTC.

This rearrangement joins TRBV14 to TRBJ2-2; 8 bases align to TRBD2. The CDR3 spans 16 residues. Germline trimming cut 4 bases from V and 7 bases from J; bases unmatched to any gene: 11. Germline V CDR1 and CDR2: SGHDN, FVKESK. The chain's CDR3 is CASSPIAGFGIGELFF. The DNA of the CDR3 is TGTGCCAGCAGCCCAATAGCGGGATTTGGAATCGGGGAGCTGTTTTTT.

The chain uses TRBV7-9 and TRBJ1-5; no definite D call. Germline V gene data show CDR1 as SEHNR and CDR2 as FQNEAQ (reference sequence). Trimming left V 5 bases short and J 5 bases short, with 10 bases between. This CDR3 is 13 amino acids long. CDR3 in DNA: TGTGCCAGCAGCGGATCGGGGTATCAGCCCCAGCATTTT. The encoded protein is CASSGSGYQPQHF.

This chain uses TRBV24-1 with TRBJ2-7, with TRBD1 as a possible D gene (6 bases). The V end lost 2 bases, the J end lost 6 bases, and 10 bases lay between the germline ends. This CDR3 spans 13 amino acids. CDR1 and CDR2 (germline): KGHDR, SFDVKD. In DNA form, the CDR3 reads TGTGCCACCAGTGATTCTTGGGGGCCCGAGCAGTACTTC. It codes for CATSDSWGPEQYF.

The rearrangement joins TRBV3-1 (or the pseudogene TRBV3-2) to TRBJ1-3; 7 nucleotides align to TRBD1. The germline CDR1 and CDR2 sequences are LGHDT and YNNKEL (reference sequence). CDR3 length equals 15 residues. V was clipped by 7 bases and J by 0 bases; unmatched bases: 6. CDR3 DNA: TGTGCCAGCACCCTGACAGGGCGCTCTGGAAACACCATATATTTT. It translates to CASTLTGRSGNTIYF.

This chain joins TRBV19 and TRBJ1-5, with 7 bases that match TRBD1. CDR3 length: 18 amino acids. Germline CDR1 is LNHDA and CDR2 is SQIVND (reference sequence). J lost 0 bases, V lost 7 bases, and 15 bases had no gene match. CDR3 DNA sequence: TGTGCCAGTAATAATGGAACAGGGGCCCGCTATAGCAATCAGCCCCAGCATTTT. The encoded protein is CASNNGTGARYSNQPQHF. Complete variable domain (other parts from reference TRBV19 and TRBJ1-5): DGGITQSPKYLFRKEGQNVTLSCEQNLNHDAMYWYRQDPGQGLRLIYYSQIVNDFQKGDIAEGYSVSREKKESFPLTVTSAQKNPTAFYLCASNNGTGARYSNQPQHFGDGTRLSIL.

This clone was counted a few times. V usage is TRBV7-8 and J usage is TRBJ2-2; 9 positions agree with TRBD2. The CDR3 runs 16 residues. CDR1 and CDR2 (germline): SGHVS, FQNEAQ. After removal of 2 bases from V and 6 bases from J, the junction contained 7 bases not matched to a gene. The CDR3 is CASSLFAGGFPGELFF. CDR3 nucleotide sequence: TGTGCCAGCAGCTTATTCGCGGGGGGGTTTCCCGGGGAGCTGTTTTTT.

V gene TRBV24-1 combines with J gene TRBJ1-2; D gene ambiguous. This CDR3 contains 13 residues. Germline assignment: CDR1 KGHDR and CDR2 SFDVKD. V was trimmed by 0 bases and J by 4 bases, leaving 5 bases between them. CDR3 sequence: CATSDLAFYGYTF. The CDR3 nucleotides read TGTGCCACCAGTGATTTGGCGTTCTATGGCTACACCTTC.

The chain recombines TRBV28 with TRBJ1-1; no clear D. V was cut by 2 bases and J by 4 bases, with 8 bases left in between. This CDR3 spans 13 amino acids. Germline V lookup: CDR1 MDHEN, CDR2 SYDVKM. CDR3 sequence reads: CASSLDAITEAFF. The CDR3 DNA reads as TGTGCCAGCAGTTTAGATGCGATCACTGAAGCTTTCTTT.

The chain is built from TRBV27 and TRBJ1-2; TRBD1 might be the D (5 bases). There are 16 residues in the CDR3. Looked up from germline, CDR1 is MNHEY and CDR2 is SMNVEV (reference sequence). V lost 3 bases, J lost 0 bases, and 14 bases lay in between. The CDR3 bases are TGTGCCAGCAGTTTTCGGGGGAATCTAGCTAACTATGGCTACACCTTC. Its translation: CASSFRGNLANYGYTF.

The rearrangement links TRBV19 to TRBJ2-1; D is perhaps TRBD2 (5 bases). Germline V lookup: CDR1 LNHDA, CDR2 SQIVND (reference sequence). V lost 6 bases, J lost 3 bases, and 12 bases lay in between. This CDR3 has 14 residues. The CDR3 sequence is CASRASGNYNEQFF. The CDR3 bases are TGTGCCAGTAGGGCGTCCGGGAACTACAATGAGCAGTTCTTC. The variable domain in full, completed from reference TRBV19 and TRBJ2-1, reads DGGITQSPKYLFRKEGQNVTLSCEQNLNHDAMYWYRQDPGQGLRLIYYSQIVNDFQKGDIAEGYSVSREKKESFPLTVTSAQKNPTAFYLCASRASGNYNEQFFGPGTRLTVL.

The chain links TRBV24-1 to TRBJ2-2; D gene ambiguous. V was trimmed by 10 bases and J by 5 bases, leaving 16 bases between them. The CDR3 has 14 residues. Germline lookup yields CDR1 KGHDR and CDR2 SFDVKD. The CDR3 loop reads CATGGVLKTGELFF. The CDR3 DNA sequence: TGTGCCACGGGTGGAGTTTTAAAAACCGGGGAGCTGTTTTTT.

CDR3: CASSLGQGVNSPLHF. The CDR3 nucleotides are TGTGCCAGCAGCTTGGGACAGGGGGTTAATTCACCCCTCCACTTT. This chain connects TRBV5-6 to TRBJ1-6, with 9 nucleotides matching TRBD1. Germline lookup yields CDR1 SGHDT and CDR2 YYEEEE. Unmatched junction bases numbered 1, after V lost 0 bases and J lost 6 bases. The CDR3 has 15 amino acids.

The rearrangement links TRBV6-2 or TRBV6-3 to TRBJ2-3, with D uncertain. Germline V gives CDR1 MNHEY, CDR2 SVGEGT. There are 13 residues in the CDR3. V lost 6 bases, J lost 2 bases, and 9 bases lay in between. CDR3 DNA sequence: TGTGCCAGCAGCAGGAGTTACACAGATACGCAGTATTTT. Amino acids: CASSRSYTDTQYF.

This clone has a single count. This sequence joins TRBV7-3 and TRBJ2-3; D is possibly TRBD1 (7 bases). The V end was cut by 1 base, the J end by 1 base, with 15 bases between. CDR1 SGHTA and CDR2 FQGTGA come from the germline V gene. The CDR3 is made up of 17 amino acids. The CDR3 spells CASSLNQGGAGTDTQYF. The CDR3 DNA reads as TGTGCCAGCAGCTTAAACCAGGGGGGCGCGGGCACAGATACGCAGTATTTT.

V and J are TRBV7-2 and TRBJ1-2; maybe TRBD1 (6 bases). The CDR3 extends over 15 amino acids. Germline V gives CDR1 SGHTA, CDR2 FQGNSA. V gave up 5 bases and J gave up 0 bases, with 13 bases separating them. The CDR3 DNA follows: TGTGCCAGCAGCCCAGCGGGGGCCGCTAACTATGGCTACACCTTC. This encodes CASSPAGAANYGYTF.

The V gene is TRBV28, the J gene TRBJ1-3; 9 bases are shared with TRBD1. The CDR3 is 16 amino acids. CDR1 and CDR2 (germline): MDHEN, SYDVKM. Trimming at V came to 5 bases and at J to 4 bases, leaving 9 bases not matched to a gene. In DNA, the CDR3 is TGTGCCAGCAGTCCTCTGGGGGACAGGGCAGGAAACACCATATATTTT. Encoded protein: CASSPLGDRAGNTIYF. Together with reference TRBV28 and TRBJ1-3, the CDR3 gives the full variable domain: DVKVTQSSRYLVKRTGEKVFLECVQDMDHENMFWYRQDPGLGLRLIYFSYDVKMKEKGDIPEGYSVSREKKERFSLILESASTNQTSMYLCASSPLGDRAGNTIYFGEGSWLTVV.